The 10 T cell receptor beta chains below were found in one sample sequenced in a study of T cells after yellow fever vaccination. One entry per CDR3 protein results from TCRdb running MiXCR on the 5' RACE reads. The sample lists a few hundred thousand distinct CDR3 sequences, approximately 6.7% occurring once. The input for sequencing was CD4+ T cells sorted from PBMCs, taken on the day of the yellow fever booster vaccination. The receptors here all came from a man aged 25 to 45 who received the YFV17D yellow fever vaccine.

This clonotype was found many times. The chain has TRBV30 and TRBJ2-5, with D hard to call. The germline V gene has CDR1 GTSNPN and CDR2 SVGIG (reference sequence). V lost 4 bases and J lost 0, with 6 bases in between. The CDR3 loop spans 12 amino acids. The CDR3 DNA sequence: TGTGCCTGGATGCTGTACCAAGAGACCCAGTACTTC. Its translation is CAWMLYQETQYF. Together with reference TRBV30 and TRBJ2-5, the CDR3 gives the full variable domain: SQTIHQWPATLVQPVGSPLSLECTVEGTSNPNLYWYRQAAGRGLQLLFYSVGIGQISSEVPQNLSASRPQDRQFILSSKKLLLSDSGFYLCAWMLYQETQYFGPGTRLLVL.

This clonotype was observed many times. The DNA for the CDR3 is TGTGCCAGCAGCCCCACCGGACAGGGGTCAGAGACCCAGTACTTC. Amino acids: CASSPTGQGSETQYF. This chain joins TRBV7-9 and TRBJ2-5; 9 bases map to TRBD1. The CDR3 covers 15 residues. CDR1 and CDR2 from the germline V gene are SEHNR and FQNEAQ (reference sequence). V shed 5 bases, J shed 4 bases, and the junction held 8 bases outside the gene matches.

This clonotype was seen only a few times. This CDR3 is CASSLTGLYPYGYTF. The CDR3 nucleotides are TGTGCCAGCAGTCTTACAGGGCTTTACCCCTATGGCTACACCTTC. This chain joins TRBV6-5 and TRBJ1-2; perhaps TRBD1 as D (6 bases). The germline CDR1 and CDR2 sequences are MNHEY and SVGAGI. The CDR3 loop spans 15 amino acids. V lost 5 bases and J 4 bases, leaving 17 bases between the germline ends.

The rearrangement uses TRBV20-1 and TRBJ2-3, with 14 positions matching TRBD2. The CDR3 consists of 15 residues. Germline V gene sequence: CDR1 DFQATT, CDR2 SNEGSKA (reference sequence). The trim removed 3 bases at V and 6 bases at J, leaving 5 bases unmatched. The CDR3 loop is CSASPGTSGGDTQYF. The CDR3, as DNA: TGCAGTGCTAGTCCCGGGACTAGCGGGGGCGATACGCAGTATTTT.

About this clonotype: This may arise from a read error, as a much more abundant clone is one base away. The rearrangement links TRBV6-6 to TRBJ2-2, with a possible D match to TRBD2 (6 bases). CDR3 length equals 13 residues. Germline loops: CDR1 MNHNY, CDR2 SVGAGI (reference sequence). Trimming left V 6 bases short and J 4 bases short, with 9 bases between. The CDR3 DNA sequence: TGTGCCAGCAGGGGACTCCTCACCGGGGAGCTGTTTTTT. Protein product: CASRGLLTGELFF.

This clonotype has a count of ten or more. The chain uses TRBV20-1 and TRBJ2-7; 8 nucleotides agree with TRBD2. There are 15 residues in the CDR3. Trimming took 0 bases from V and 3 from J; bases not matched to a gene: 7. Looked up from germline, CDR1 is DFQATT and CDR2 is SNEGSKA (reference sequence). The CDR3 region is CSARDLGTSIYEQYF. In nucleotides, the CDR3 is TGCAGTGCTAGAGATCTTGGGACTAGTATCTACGAGCAGTACTTC.

The sample holds many counts of this clonotype. The rearrangement links TRBV10-3 to TRBJ2-1, with 10 bases aligning to TRBD2. The CDR3 spans 14 residues. Losses at the gene ends were 10 bases for V and 2 bases for J; bases not matched to a gene: 5. From germline, CDR1 is ENHRY and CDR2 SYGVKD. This chain's CDR3 is CATRTSGTYNEQFF. The CDR3 region has the DNA TGTGCCACTAGGACTAGCGGAACCTACAATGAGCAGTTCTTC.

The table lists this clonotype with many counts. The rearrangement links TRBV3-1 to TRBJ2-3; 12 positions match TRBD2. In germline, CDR1 is LGHDT, CDR2 YNNKEL (reference sequence). The CDR3 extends over 15 amino acids. V lost 6 bases and J lost 4; bases outside the gene matches: 5. The CDR3 spells CASRSTSGRSDTQYF. CDR3 DNA sequence: TGTGCCAGCAGAAGCACTAGCGGGAGGTCAGATACGCAGTATTTT.

This clonotype was counted many times. The V gene is TRBV3-1, the J gene TRBJ2-1; no firm D call. Germline V gene sequence: CDR1 LGHDT, CDR2 YNNKEL (reference sequence). The V end was cut by 0 bases, the J end by 4 bases, with 7 bases between. The CDR3 runs 14 residues. Here the CDR3 reads CASSQENAYNEQFF. For the CDR3, the DNA is TGTGCCAGCAGCCAAGAGAACGCTTACAATGAGCAGTTCTTC.

This clonotype occurred a few times. The rearrangement joins TRBV7-2 to TRBJ1-1; a possible D gene is TRBD1 (6 bases). Trimming left V 0 bases short and J 0 bases short, with 11 bases between. The germline V gene encodes CDR1 SGHTA and CDR2 FQGNSA. The CDR3 consists of 16 residues. Here the CDR3 reads CASSLAGGGVNTEAFF. CDR3 bases: TGTGCCAGCAGCTTAGCGGGGGGCGGGGTGAACACTGAAGCTTTCTTT.